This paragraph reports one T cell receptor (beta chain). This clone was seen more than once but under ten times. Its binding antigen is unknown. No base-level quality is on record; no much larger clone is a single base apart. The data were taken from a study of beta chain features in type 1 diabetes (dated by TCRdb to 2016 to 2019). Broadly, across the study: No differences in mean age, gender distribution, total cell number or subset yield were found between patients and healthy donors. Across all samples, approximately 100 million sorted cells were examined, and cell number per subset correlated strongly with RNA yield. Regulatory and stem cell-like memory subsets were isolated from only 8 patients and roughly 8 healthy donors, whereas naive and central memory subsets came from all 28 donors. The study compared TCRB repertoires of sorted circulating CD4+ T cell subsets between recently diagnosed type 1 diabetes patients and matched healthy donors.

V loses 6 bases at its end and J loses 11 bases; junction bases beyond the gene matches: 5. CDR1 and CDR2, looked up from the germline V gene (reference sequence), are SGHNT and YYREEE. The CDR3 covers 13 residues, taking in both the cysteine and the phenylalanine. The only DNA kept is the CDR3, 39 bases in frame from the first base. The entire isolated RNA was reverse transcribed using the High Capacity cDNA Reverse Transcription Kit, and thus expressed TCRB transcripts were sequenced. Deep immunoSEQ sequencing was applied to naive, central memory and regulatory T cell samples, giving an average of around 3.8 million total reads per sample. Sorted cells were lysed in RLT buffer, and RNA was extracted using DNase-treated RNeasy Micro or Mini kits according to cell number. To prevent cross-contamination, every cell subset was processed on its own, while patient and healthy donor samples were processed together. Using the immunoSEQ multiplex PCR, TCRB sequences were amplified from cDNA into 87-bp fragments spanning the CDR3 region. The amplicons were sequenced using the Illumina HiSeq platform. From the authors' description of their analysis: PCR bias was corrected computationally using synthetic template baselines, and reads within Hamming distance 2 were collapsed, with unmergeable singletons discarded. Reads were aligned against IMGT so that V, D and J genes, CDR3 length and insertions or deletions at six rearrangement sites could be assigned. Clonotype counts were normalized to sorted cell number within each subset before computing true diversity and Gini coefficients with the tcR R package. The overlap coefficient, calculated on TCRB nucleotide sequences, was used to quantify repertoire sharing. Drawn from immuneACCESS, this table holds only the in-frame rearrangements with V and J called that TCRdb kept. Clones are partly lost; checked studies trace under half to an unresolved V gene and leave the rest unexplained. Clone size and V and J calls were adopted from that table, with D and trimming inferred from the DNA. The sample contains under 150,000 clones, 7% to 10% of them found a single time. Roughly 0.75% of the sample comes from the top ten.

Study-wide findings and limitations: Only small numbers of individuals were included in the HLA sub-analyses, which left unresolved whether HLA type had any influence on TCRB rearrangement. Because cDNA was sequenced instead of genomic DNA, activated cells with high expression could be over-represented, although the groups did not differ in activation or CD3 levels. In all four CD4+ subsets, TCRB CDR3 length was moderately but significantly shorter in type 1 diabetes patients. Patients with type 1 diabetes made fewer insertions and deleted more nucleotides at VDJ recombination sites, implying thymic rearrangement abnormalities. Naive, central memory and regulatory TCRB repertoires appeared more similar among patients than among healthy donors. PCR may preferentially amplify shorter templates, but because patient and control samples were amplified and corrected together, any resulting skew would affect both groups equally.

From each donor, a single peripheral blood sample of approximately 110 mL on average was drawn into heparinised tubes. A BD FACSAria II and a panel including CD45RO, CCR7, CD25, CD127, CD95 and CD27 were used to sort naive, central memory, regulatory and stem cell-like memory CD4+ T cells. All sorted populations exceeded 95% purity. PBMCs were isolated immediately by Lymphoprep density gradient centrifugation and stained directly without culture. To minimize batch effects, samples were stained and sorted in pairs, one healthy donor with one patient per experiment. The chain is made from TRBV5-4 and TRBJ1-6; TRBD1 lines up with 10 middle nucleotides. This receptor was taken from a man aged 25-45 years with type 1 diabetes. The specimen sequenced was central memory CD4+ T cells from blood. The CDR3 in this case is CASIGQGGAPLHF. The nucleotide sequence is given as TGTGCCAGCATAGGACAGGGGGGGGCACCCCTCCACTTT.